Below, 32 T cell receptor beta chains from the same sample are listed, as sequenced in a study of blood T cells in healthy people across ages. It was with a sample-barcoded 5' primer and a J-beta primer mix that a second PCR of about 7 to 12 cycles was run. TCRdb independently ran MiXCR on the 5' RACE reads; one entry per CDR3 protein. The top ten clones hold roughly 2.1% of a sample with 2 million or so distinct CDR3 sequences, about 50% of them seen once. The sequenced sample was blood. These receptors were collected from a woman between 35 and 50 years old in good health.

V and J are TRBV5-5 and TRBJ1-4; 7 bases map to TRBD1. CDR1 is SGHKS, CDR2 YYEKEE, per germline (reference sequence). The CDR3 sequence is 16 residues long. After removal of 2 bases from V and 6 bases from J, the junction contained 10 bases not matched to a gene. The CDR3 here is CASSLIPGQTHEKLFF. The CDR3 bases are TGTGCCAGCAGCTTAATACCGGGACAGACACATGAAAAACTGTTTTTT. The full variable domain, in which reference TRBV5-5 and TRBJ1-4 provide the parts outside the CDR3, is DAGVTQSPTHLIKTRGQQVTLRCSPISGHKSVSWYQQVLGQGPQFIFQYYEKEERGRGNFPDRFSARQFPNYSSELNVNALLLGDSALYLCASSLIPGQTHEKLFFGSGTQLSVL.

This chain joins TRBV7-2 and TRBJ1-2; no definite D call. The V end was cut by 2 bases, the J end by 3 bases, with 7 bases between. Per germline, CDR1 SGHTA and CDR2 FQGNSA. The CDR3 extends over 13 amino acids. The CDR3 bases are TGTGCCAGCAGCTTACAGGTGTACTATGGCTACACCTTC. It translates to CASSLQVYYGYTF.

This clonotype appeared a single time. The V and J genes are TRBV6-4 and TRBJ2-1; D might be TRBD1 (6 bases). The CDR3 runs to 15 residues. In germline, CDR1 is MRHNA, CDR2 SNTAGT. V was shortened by 4 bases and J by 6 bases, with 16 bases between the two germline ends. The CDR3 sequence is CASSARNRAGNEQFF. The CDR3 coding sequence is TGTGCCAGCAGTGCCCGAAACAGGGCGGGCAATGAGCAGTTCTTC.

The gene calls are TRBV6-2 or TRBV6-3 and TRBJ2-4, with 13 bases lining up with TRBD2. The DNA end lines up better with TRBJ2-5; the J call may be wrong. This CDR3 is 15 amino acids long. Germline CDR1 and CDR2: MNHEY and SVGEGT. CDR3 coding DNA: TGTGCCAGCAACGGACTAGCGGGGGACCGGGAGACCCAGTACTTC. Translating it yields CASNGLAGDRETQYF.

A few counts support this clonotype. The V call is TRBV20-1, the J call TRBJ1-2; perhaps TRBD1 as D (5 bases). The CDR3 has 16 residues. Trimming took off 0 bases at V and 2 bases at J, with 16 bases between the two ends. CDR1 is DFQATT and CDR2 is SNEGSKA in the germline V gene (reference sequence). CDR3 DNA sequence: TGCAGTGCTAGAGATCTAAGGCAGGGTCTCAACTATGGCTACACCTTC. Protein sequence: CSARDLRQGLNYGYTF.

This clonotype was counted only a few times. The J gene is TRBJ1-6, the V gene TRBV4-3; TRBD1 matches at 8 bases. The V segment lost 3 bases and the J segment 7 bases; nucleotides outside the gene matches: 11. Germline CDR1 LGHNA, CDR2 YSLEER. This CDR3 is 17 amino acids long. The DNA for the CDR3 is TGCGCCAGCAGCCATCGTCGACAGGGGATCGGGAATTCACCCCTCCACTTT. Protein: CASSHRRQGIGNSPLHF.

This clonotype was counted at least ten times. The rearrangement joins TRBV12-3 or TRBV12-4 to TRBJ2-1, with 11 bases fitting TRBD2. After removal of 6 bases from V and 3 bases from J, the junction contained 4 bases not matched to a gene. The CDR3 runs 15 residues. Here the CDR3 reads CASSLLAGVYNEQFF. The CDR3 coding sequence is TGTGCCAGCAGCTTACTAGCGGGGGTCTACAATGAGCAGTTCTTC.

The V gene is TRBV2, the J gene TRBJ2-3; the match to TRBD1 covers 7 bases. The CDR3 runs 15 residues. The V gene end was trimmed by 5 bases and the J gene end by 2 bases; junction bases not matched to a gene: 7. Per the germline V gene, CDR1 is SNHLY and CDR2 is FYNNEI. The CDR3 sequence is CASSRQGTDTDTQYF. The DNA for the CDR3 is TGTGCCAGCAGTCGTCAGGGGACAGACACAGATACGCAGTATTTT.

The chain recombines TRBV28 with TRBJ2-5; 8 bases line up with TRBD2. CDR1 and CDR2 (germline): MDHEN, SYDVKM. With 1 base clipped from V and 5 bases from J, the junction kept 18 bases outside the gene matches. The CDR3 covers 19 residues. CDR3 DNA: TGTGCCAGCAGTTTATCGGGCCATCGGGCGGGGGGTAAGAGGGAGACCCAGTACTTC. Translation gives CASSLSGHRAGGKRETQYF.

The chain joins TRBV5-1 to TRBJ1-1; D not resolved. The germline CDR1 and CDR2 sequences are SGHRS and YFSETQ. This CDR3 has 14 residues. Trimming shortened V by 0 bases and J by 2 bases, and 8 bases separated the two germline ends. The CDR3 DNA reads as TGCGCCAGCAGCTTGGCGGGGATAAACACTGAAGCTTTCTTT. It is translated as CASSLAGINTEAFF. The whole variable domain, filled in from reference TRBV5-1 and TRBJ1-1, reads KAGVTQTPRYLIKTRGQQVTLSCSPISGHRSVSWYQQTPGQGLQFLFEYFSETQRNKGNFPGRFSGRQFSNSRSEMNVSTLELGDSALYLCASSLAGINTEAFFGQGTRLTVV.

This CDR3 is CASSFPGWRYTF. The CDR3 region has the DNA TGTGCCAGCAGCTTCCCAGGCTGGCGCTACACCTTC. The genes are TRBV7-2 and TRBJ1-2; D not resolved. Germline CDR1 and CDR2: SGHTA and FQGNSA. The V gene lost 3 bases and the J gene lost 9 bases, with 11 bases spanning the gap. The CDR3 is 12 amino acids.

This chain links TRBV6-6 with TRBJ2-5, with TRBD2 as a possible D gene (5 bases). V was cut by 2 bases and J by 1 base, with 8 bases left in between. CDR1 and CDR2 from the germline V gene are MNHNY and SVGAGI (reference sequence). CDR3 length: 14 residues. This CDR3 reads CASSYHRGQETQYF. The CDR3 DNA reads TGTGCCAGCAGTTACCACCGGGGCCAAGAGACCCAGTACTTC.

CDR3 nucleotide sequence: TGCAGTGCTAGCGGTCTAGCGGGGCTTCCCTCGAAAAACATTCAGTACTTC. Protein sequence: CSASGLAGLPSKNIQYF. V gene TRBV20-1 combines with J gene TRBJ2-4; TRBD2 matches 9 bases. The germline CDR1 and CDR2 sequences are DFQATT and SNEGSKA (reference sequence). This CDR3 is built from 17 residues. Trimming cost V 3 bases and J 4 bases; bases outside gene matches: 13.

Only a few counts were recorded for this clonotype. The chain has TRBV20-1 and TRBJ2-5; 7 bases line up with TRBD2. V lost 2 bases, J lost 2 bases, and 8 bases stayed unmatched. The CDR3 sequence is 15 residues long. Germline V gene data show CDR1 as DFQATT and CDR2 as SNEGSKA (reference sequence). The DNA of the CDR3 is TGCAGTGCTAGATCGGCGGGGGAAGCTCAAGAGACCCAGTACTTC. Translation gives CSARSAGEAQETQYF.

Points on this clonotype: Germline and junction disagree at one end, which may indicate a read error. This chain links TRBV19 with TRBJ2-7, with 10 bases lining up with TRBD1. CDR1 and CDR2 (germline): LNHDA, SQIVND (reference sequence). The CDR3 runs 14 residues. The CDR3 loop is CASRQGATGDEQYF. The CDR3 DNA reads TGCGCCAGTCGACAGGGGGCGACTGGCGACGAGCAGTACTTC.

V is TRBV27 and J is TRBJ2-5; 7 bases line up with TRBD1. J lost 1 base, V lost 4 bases, and 6 bases had no gene match. CDR1 and CDR2 (germline): MNHEY, SMNVEV (reference sequence). The length of the CDR3 is 15 residues. CDR3 protein: CASSSHDRVQETQYF. The CDR3 DNA reads TGTGCCAGCAGTTCCCATGACAGGGTCCAAGAGACCCAGTACTTC.

This clonotype was found once. The chain employs TRBV28 and TRBJ2-4; possibly TRBD1 for D (6 bases). The DNA end favors TRBJ2-5, so the J call may be wrong. The CDR3 is made up of 13 amino acids. The germline V gene encodes CDR1 MDHEN and CDR2 SYDVKM. The chain's CDR3 is CATQVQGRETQYF. The CDR3 bases are TGTGCCACCCAAGTACAGGGTAGAGAGACCCAGTACTTC.

V and J are TRBV12-3 or TRBV12-4 and TRBJ2-1; possibly TRBD1 or TRBD2 for D (6 bases each). The ends were cut back, 2 bases at V and 10 bases at J, with 18 bases in the middle. This CDR3 region has 15 residues. For the CDR3, the DNA is TGTGCCAGCAGTTTAAGGGGGGTGAGACCCGGGGAGCAGTTCTTC. Protein sequence: CASSLRGVRPGEQFF.

V is TRBV6-2 or TRBV6-3 and J is TRBJ2-5, with 8 bases that match TRBD1. With V trimmed by 2 bases and J by 11 bases, 4 bases remained unmatched. CDR1 is MNHEY and CDR2 is SVGEGT in the germline V gene. The length of the CDR3 is 12 residues. This CDR3 reads CASSYPDRAQYF. CDR3 sequence (DNA): TGTGCCAGCAGTTACCCGGACAGGGCTCAGTACTTC.

This chain links TRBV7-9 with TRBJ2-5; 7 nucleotides align to TRBD1. Germline values: CDR1 SEHNR, CDR2 FQNEAQ (reference sequence). The V gene end was trimmed by 3 bases and the J gene end by 5 bases; junction bases not matched to a gene: 3. The CDR3 has 13 residues. The CDR3 DNA sequence: TGTGCCAGCAGCTTCGACAGGGCTGAGACCCAGTACTTC. Translated, it gives CASSFDRAETQYF. Full variable domain (rest looked up from reference TRBV7-9 and TRBJ2-5): DTGVSQNPRHKITKRGQNVTFRCDPISEHNRLYWYRQTLGQGPEFLTYFQNEAQLEKSRLLSDRFSAERPKGSFSTLEIQRTEQGDSAMYLCASSFDRAETQYFGPGTRLLVL.

The chain employs TRBV29-1 and TRBJ1-2; possibly TRBD1 for D (5 bases). The CDR3 has 12 amino acids. Trimming took off 5 bases at V and 6 bases at J, with 13 bases between the two ends. Germline lookup yields CDR1 SQVTM and CDR2 ANQGSEA. The CDR3 bases are TGCAGCGTTTCAAGCAGGGAGGATGGCTACACCTTC. Its protein product is CSVSSREDGYTF. The whole variable domain, filled in from reference TRBV29-1 and TRBJ1-2, reads SAVISQKPSRDICQRGTSLTIQCQVDSQVTMMFWYRQQPGQSLTLIATANQGSEATYESGFVIDKFPISRPNLTFSTLTVSNMSPEDSSIYLCSVSSREDGYTFGSGTRLTVV.

The CDR3 loop reads CSAQAGANTGELFF. Here the CDR3 DNA reads TGCAGCGCCCAAGCGGGGGCTAACACCGGGGAGCTGTTTTTT. This rearrangement joins TRBV29-1 to TRBJ2-2, with 8 nucleotides matching TRBD2. Germline trimming cut 7 bases from V and 2 bases from J; bases unmatched to any gene: 6. CDR1 SQVTM and CDR2 ANQGSEA come from the germline V gene. The CDR3 consists of 14 residues.

The rearrangement links TRBV10-3 to TRBJ1-6; 7 bases match TRBD1. After removal of 6 bases from V and 9 bases from J, the junction contained 8 bases not matched to a gene. The CDR3 totals 14 residues. CDR1 ENHRY and CDR2 SYGVKD come from the germline V gene. The CDR3 region is CAIRGDSLGSPLHF. In nucleotides, the CDR3 is TGTGCCATCAGAGGGGACAGTCTGGGTTCACCCCTCCACTTT.

This clonotype came up once. The chain recombines TRBV12-3 or TRBV12-4 with TRBJ2-3, with D maybe TRBD1 (6 bases). The CDR3 has 13 residues. V lost 3 bases to trimming and J lost 13 bases, with 17 bases between them. The CDR3 DNA reads as TGTGCCAGCAGTTTGGACTGGACAGATGCGGAGTATTTT. Its translation: CASSLDWTDAEYF.

V and J are TRBV2 and TRBJ2-1, with 15 bases matching TRBD2. This CDR3 has 18 amino acids. V dropped 6 bases and J dropped 6; count of bases not matched to a gene: 12. Germline V gene sequence: CDR1 SNHLY, CDR2 FYNNEI. The chain's CDR3 is CASRGLAGGPGSLNEQFF. CDR3 nucleotide sequence: TGTGCCAGCAGGGGACTAGCGGGGGGCCCGGGAAGTCTCAATGAGCAGTTCTTC. The full variable domain, completed using reference TRBV2 and TRBJ2-1, is EPEVTQTPSHQVTQMGQEVILRCVPISNHLYFYWYRQILGQKVEFLVSFYNNEISEKSEIFDDQFSVERPDGSNFTLKIRSTKLEDSAMYFCASRGLAGGPGSLNEQFFGPGTRLTVL.

This sequence joins TRBV7-2 and TRBJ2-7; 9 nucleotides match TRBD2. The J call may be mistaken, given a closer DNA end match to TRBJ2-5. This CDR3 comprises 15 residues. Germline V lookup: CDR1 SGHTA, CDR2 FQGNSA. Here the CDR3 reads CASSFGGGVGETQYF. For the CDR3, the DNA is TGTGCCAGCAGCTTTGGCGGGGGGGTTGGAGAGACCCAGTACTTC.

This clonotype turned up a few times. The chain links TRBV20-1 to TRBJ2-1, with 8 bases that match TRBD2. CDR1 and CDR2 (germline): DFQATT, SNEGSKA (reference sequence). CDR3 length equals 12 residues. V lost 4 bases to trimming and J lost 9 bases; unmatched junction nucleotides: 5. The CDR3 DNA reads TGCAGTGCTACGGCGGGGGGTATTGAGCAGTTCTTC. Translated, it gives CSATAGGIEQFF.

The rearrangement joins TRBV7-2 to TRBJ2-5, with D maybe TRBD2 (5 bases). The CDR3 runs 13 residues. Germline V lookup: CDR1 SGHTA, CDR2 FQGNSA. V shed 5 bases and J shed 5 bases, with 12 bases lying between them. CDR3 in amino acids: CASSTGKWETQYF. As DNA, the CDR3 is TGTGCCAGCAGCACCGGGAAATGGGAGACCCAGTACTTC.

In its sample, this clonotype was seen a few times. The chain uses TRBV28 and TRBJ1-2; maybe TRBD1 (5 bases). Trimming stripped 5 bases from V and 5 bases from J, with 12 bases between. The CDR3 runs 13 residues. Germline CDR1 is MDHEN and CDR2 is SYDVKM. CDR3 bases: TGTGCCAGCAGTCCCACTGCAGGGTATGGCTACACCTTC. Encoded protein: CASSPTAGYGYTF.

The chain uses TRBV29-1 and TRBJ1-4; D is unresolved. V lost 6 bases and J 7 bases, leaving 6 bases between the germline ends. Germline CDR1 is SQVTM and CDR2 is ANQGSEA. The CDR3 spans 10 residues. CDR3 residues: CSVRGEKLFF. The CDR3, as DNA: TGCAGCGTCCGAGGTGAAAAACTGTTTTTT.

This clonotype was seen a few times. The gene calls are TRBV9 and TRBJ2-3; 11 bases agree with TRBD2. From germline, CDR1 is SGDLS and CDR2 YYNGEE. The V gene end was trimmed by 4 bases and the J gene end by 7 bases; junction bases not matched to a gene: 11. CDR3 length equals 16 residues. The CDR3 DNA sequence: TGTGCCAGCAGCTCGCTTAGCGGGGGGGCCCTCTATACGCAGTATTTT. Translation: CASSSLSGGALYTQYF.

About this clonotype itself: The junction shows a germline mismatch at one end, possibly a read error. V gene TRBV6-6 combines with J gene TRBJ2-5; 7 bases are a match to TRBD2. Looked up from germline, CDR1 is MNHNY and CDR2 is SVGAGI (reference sequence). The CDR3 spans 14 residues. Here the CDR3 DNA reads TGTGCCTGCAGTTACTCAAGGGGAGGGGAGACCCAGTACTTC. Its translation: CACSYSRGGETQYF.